These 8 T cell receptor beta chains came from one sample sequenced in a study of identical twins. TCRdb independently ran MiXCR on the 5' RACE reads; one entry per CDR3 protein. Among around 280,000 distinct CDR3 sequences, approximately 8% were seen once, and the ten largest hold over 2%. The sample was also linked to a second study, of yellow fever vaccine responses in identical twins.

Input material: memory (CD45RO+) T cells sorted from blood. These receptors were collected from a woman in her late teens or twenties in good health.

This clonotype was counted a few times. V usage is TRBV6-5 and J usage is TRBJ2-5; perhaps TRBD2 as D (6 bases). CDR1 MNHEY and CDR2 SVGAGI come from the germline V gene. Trimming left V 2 bases short and J 4 bases short, with 11 bases between. The CDR3 covers 14 residues. CDR3 region: CASSYGGVSETQYF. The CDR3 region has the DNA TGTGCCAGCAGTTACGGCGGGGTCTCAGAGACCCAGTACTTC.

This clonotype was counted many times. V is TRBV2 and J is TRBJ1-2; 7 nucleotides line up with TRBD1. The trim removed 3 bases at V and 1 base at J, leaving 5 bases unmatched. Looked up from germline, CDR1 is SNHLY and CDR2 is FYNNEI. This CDR3 comprises 15 residues. CDR3 in DNA: TGTGCCAGCAGTGACCCAGGGGGACTTAACTATGGCTACACCTTC. This translates into CASSDPGGLNYGYTF.

This clonotype was counted only a few times. This chain uses TRBV7-2 with TRBJ2-1; tentatively, D is TRBD2 (5 bases). The CDR3 extends over 15 amino acids. Between the trimmed V and J ends, which lost 0 bases and 8 bases, there was a span of 14 bases. The germline V gene encodes CDR1 SGHTA and CDR2 FQGNSA. DNA of the CDR3: TGTGCCAGCAGCTTAGCGCTCACTAGTAGTCATGAGCAGTTCTTC. Translation: CASSLALTSSHEQFF. The variable domain in full, completed from reference TRBV7-2 and TRBJ2-1, reads GAGVSQSPSNKVTEKGKDVELRCDPISGHTALYWYRQSLGQGLEFLIYFQGNSAPDKSGLPSDRFSAERTGGSVSTLTIQRTQQEDSAVYLCASSLALTSSHEQFFGPGTRLTVL.

The CDR3 reads CASRPWGETDTQYF. As DNA, the CDR3 is TGTGCCAGTAGGCCCTGGGGTGAGACAGATACGCAGTATTTT. The J gene is TRBJ2-3, the V gene TRBV19, with D unclear. This CDR3 has 14 amino acids. Deletions cut 6 bases from V and 3 bases from J, with 13 bases between. Looked up from germline, CDR1 is LNHDA and CDR2 is SQIVND (reference sequence).

This clonotype was seen a few times. This chain joins TRBV20-1 and TRBJ2-7; weak D call: TRBD1 (6 bases). The CDR3 totals 14 residues. Germline lookup yields CDR1 DFQATT and CDR2 SNEGSKA (reference sequence). With 2 bases removed from V and 2 bases from J, the gap between germline ends came to 13 bases. CDR3 sequence: CSARSADSPYEQYF. In DNA form, the CDR3 reads TGCAGTGCTAGATCAGCGGACAGTCCCTACGAGCAGTACTTC.

This clonotype was counted only a few times. The chain recombines TRBV24-1 with TRBJ1-2; 7 bases fit TRBD1. Germline V gives CDR1 KGHDR, CDR2 SFDVKD. The J segment lost 5 bases and the V segment lost 3 bases, leaving 5 bases of the junction unmatched. This CDR3 is built from 14 residues. Here the CDR3 DNA reads TGTGCCACCAGTGATACGGGACAGCGATATGGCTACACCTTC. Protein sequence: CATSDTGQRYGYTF.

The genes are TRBV12-5 and TRBJ2-5; 14 bases agree with TRBD2. The CDR3 spans 17 residues. The V gene end was trimmed by 5 bases and the J gene end by 4 bases; junction bases not matched to a gene: 9. Germline V gene lookup returns CDR1 LGHNT and CDR2 FRNRAP. The DNA of the CDR3 is TGTGCTAGTGGTCCGGGACTAGCGGGAGCCCCAGGAGAGACCCAGTACTTC. This translates into CASGPGLAGAPGETQYF.

This clonotype occurred many times. The V and J genes are TRBV7-8 and TRBJ1-3, with a possible D match to TRBD1 (6 bases). The germline V and J ends were trimmed by 0 bases and 4 bases, with 10 bases remaining between them. The CDR3 has 15 amino acids. In germline, CDR1 is SGHVS, CDR2 FQNEAQ. CDR3 nucleotides: TGTGCCAGCAGCTTAGCAGTGGACAGCGGAAACACCATATATTTT. Translating it yields CASSLAVDSGNTIYF.